These T cell receptor beta chains were read from a single sample in a study of OX40 agonist ivuxolimab in advanced cancers. Here immunoSEQ multiplex PCR was the method, and the copy in TCRdb shows in-frame clones only, minus some. The data hold roughly 58,000 clones, with around 85% observed a single time. Sequenced material: CD4+ or CD8+ T cells sorted from blood, taken in a trial of the OX40 agonist ivuxolimab. The receptors shown here come from an adult with an advanced solid tumor such as melanoma, head and neck, liver or kidney cancer. Both conserved end residues are part of each CDR3. The D gene is left open where the match is weak. Not all rows give a size; the values are once, few, many and, for expanded clones, a class.

J gene	clone size	D gene	V gene	CDR3 DNA	CDR3 protein
TRBJ2-3	-	-	TRBV4-3	TGCGCCAGCAGCCAAGGTCCAGGGCCAGATACGCAGTATTTT	CASSQGPGPDTQYF
TRBJ2-2	-	TRBD2	TRBV18	TGTGCCAGCTCACCCTACGGGACTACCACCGGGGAGCTGTTTTTT	CASSPYGTTTGELFF
TRBJ2-7	-	-	TRBV5-1	TGCGCCAGCAGCTCCGTAGGACACAACGACGAGCAGTACTTC	CASSSVGHNDEQYF
TRBJ2-4	-	TRBD2	TRBV19	TGTGCCAGTAGTAACCCCGGGACTAGGAACATTCAGTACTTC	CASSNPGTRNIQYF
TRBJ2-5	-	TRBD2	TRBV10-3	TGTGCCATCAGTGAGCCGGCTAGCGGGAGGGCCGTAGAGACCCAGTACTTC	CAISEPASGRAVETQYF
TRBJ1-3	-	-	TRBV6-5	TGTGCCAGCAGCGAAAGGTCTGGAAACACCATATATTTT	CASSERSGNTIYF
TRBJ2-2	-	-	TRBV6-5	TGTGCCAGCTCCTCCCCTTCCGAGAGAACCGGGGAGCTGTTTTTT	CASSSPSERTGELFF
TRBJ2-7	-	-	TRBV7-7	TGTGCCAGCAGCTTTGGTTCGGGGGATAACTACGAGCAGTACTTC	CASSFGSGDNYEQYF
TRBJ2-1	once	-	TRBV11-2	TGTGCCAGCAGCTTAGATAGGGACAATGAGCAGTTCTTC	CASSLDRDNEQFF
TRBJ2-7	-	TRBD1	TRBV11-3	TGTGCCAGCAGCTTGGGACAGGGGTACCACGAGCAGTACTTC	CASSLGQGYHEQYF
TRBJ2-5	few	-	TRBV9	TGTGCCAGCAGCATAGCGTGGGGCCGACAAGAGACCCAGTACTTC	CASSIAWGRQETQYF
TRBJ2-7	-	-	TRBV5-6	TGTGCCAGCAGCTTGTTTGGCGACTTCTACGAGCAGTACTTC	CASSLFGDFYEQYF
TRBJ2-2	-	-	TRBV13	TGTGCCAGCAGCCACAGGAGGTCGACCGGGAGCACCGGGGAGCTGTTTTTT	CASSHRRSTGSTGELFF
TRBJ2-7	-	TRBD2	TRBV4-1	TGCGCCAGCAGCCAAGGGACTAGCGGCCCCTTAGACAAGCAGTACTTC	CASSQGTSGPLDKQYF
TRBJ2-3	-	-	TRBV6-4	TGTGCCAGCAGTCCCCACCGATTAATGGGGCCGAGCACAGATACGCAGTATTTT	CASSPHRLMGPSTDTQYF
TRBJ2-5	-	TRBD1	TRBV6-5	TGTGCCAGCGGGCTGCATGGGCAGGGGGCAGAGACCCAGTACTTC	CASGLHGQGAETQYF
TRBJ1-3	-	TRBD1	TRBV2	TGTGCCAGCAGTCTGGGACAGCTCACTGGAAACACCATATATTTT	CASSLGQLTGNTIYF
TRBJ1-2	-	-	TRBV27	TGTGCCAGCAGTTTATCGGGGGCTGGTGGCTACACCTTC	CASSLSGAGGYTF
TRBJ1-2	-	-	TRBV29-1	TGCAGCGTAGGAAAGACCGAGGGGTACTATGGCTACACCTTC	CSVGKTEGYYGYTF
TRBJ2-5	-	-	TRBV9	TGTGCCAGCAGCAAGGGAATAGGGGTAGCGAGGTTGTACCAAGAGACCCAGTACTTC	CASSKGIGVARLYQETQYF
TRBJ1-2	-	-	TRBV7-9	TGTGCCAGCAGCTTAGGCGGATCGGGGTCGGGATATGGCTACACCTTC	CASSLGGSGSGYGYTF
TRBJ2-2	-	TRBD1	TRBV5-6	TGTGCCAGCAGCCGACAGGGTGGTGGCACCGGGGAGCTGTTTTTT	CASSRQGGGTGELFF